These 20 T cell receptor beta chains were all obtained from the same sample, sequenced in a study of blood T cell repertoires in COVID-19. Method: immunoSEQ multiplex PCR; TCRdb's copy keeps in-frame clones and lacks some. Of around 250,000 clones detected, over 80% appear once; the ten largest clones hold about 3.4%. Material: PBMCs or T cells enriched from blood (not recorded which). The receptors were gathered from a middle-aged woman who had been exposed to COVID-19.

This clone came up once. J is TRBJ1-2 and V is TRBV6-2 or TRBV6-3; D unclear. This CDR3 comprises 12 residues. Trimming removed 0 bases from V and 7 bases from J, with 6 bases in between. The germline gives CDR1 MNHEY, CDR2 SVGEGT. CDR3 in amino acids: CASSYSNSGYTF. The CDR3 bases are TGTGCCAGCAGTTACTCGAACAGTGGCTACACCTTC.

The gene calls are TRBV19 and TRBJ1-1; D gene uncertain. Trimming removed 5 bases from V and 5 bases from J, with 12 bases in between. Germline CDR1 LNHDA, CDR2 SQIVND (reference sequence). This CDR3 comprises 13 residues. The CDR3 DNA reads as TGTGCCAGTAGTTGGGCCAGCAAGACTGAAGCTTTCTTT. Amino acid sequence: CASSWASKTEAFF. Using reference TRBV19 and TRBJ1-1 for the parts outside the CDR3, the full variable domain is DGGITQSPKYLFRKEGQNVTLSCEQNLNHDAMYWYRQDPGQGLRLIYYSQIVNDFQKGDIAEGYSVSREKKESFPLTVTSAQKNPTAFYLCASSWASKTEAFFGQGTRLTVV.

This clone was recorded once. This chain connects TRBV24-1 to TRBJ2-7, with TRBD1 identical over 7 bases. Germline V gene data show CDR1 as KGHDR and CDR2 as SFDVKD. After removal of 7 bases from V and 3 bases from J, the junction contained 5 bases not matched to a gene. The CDR3 spans 13 residues. The CDR3 nucleotides read TGTGCCACCAGCGGACAGGCCAGCTACGAGCAGTACTTC. It specifies CATSGQASYEQYF.

The table lists this clone with a count of one. This chain connects TRBV7-8 to TRBJ1-5; 10 positions match TRBD1. CDR3 length: 15 residues. V lost 1 base, J lost 9 bases, and 6 bases stayed unmatched. The germline CDR1 and CDR2 sequences are SGHVS and FQNEAQ. The CDR3 DNA follows: TGTGCCAGCAGCTTAGGGGACAGGGGAATCGCGCCCCAGCATTTT. The encoded protein is CASSLGDRGIAPQHF. The variable domain in full, with the rest retrieved from reference TRBV7-8 and TRBJ1-5, is GAGVSQSPRYKVAKRGQDVALRCDPISGHVSLFWYQQALGQGPEFLTYFQNEAQLDKSGLPSDRFFAERPEGSVSTLKIQRTQQEDSAVYLCASSLGDRGIAPQHFGDGTRLSIL.

The chain has TRBV7-9 and TRBJ2-3, with 7 nucleotides matching TRBD2. Germline CDR1 is SEHNR and CDR2 is FQNEAQ (reference sequence). V lost 4 bases and J lost 5; bases outside the gene matches: 9. The CDR3 has 15 residues. In DNA form, the CDR3 reads TGTGCCAGCAGCTACGATTGGGGAGGGGTAGATACGCAGTATTTT. Translating gives CASSYDWGGVDTQYF.

The chain recombines TRBV13 with TRBJ2-7; a weak D match, TRBD1 (5 bases). The CDR3 extends over 14 amino acids. CDR1 PRHDT and CDR2 FYEKMQ come from the germline V gene (reference sequence). Trimming shortened V by 2 bases and J by 0 bases, and 8 bases separated the two germline ends. The CDR3 region is CASSLRGVSYEQYV. CDR3 nucleotides: TGTGCCAGCAGCTTAAGGGGCGTCTCCTACGAGCAGTACGTC.

J is TRBJ2-1 and V is TRBV27; 7 nucleotides agree with TRBD1. CDR3 length: 15 residues. V dropped 5 bases and J dropped 6; count of bases not matched to a gene: 10. The germline V gene encodes CDR1 MNHEY and CDR2 SMNVEV (reference sequence). CDR3 protein: CASSLTGERSNEQFF. The CDR3 DNA is TGTGCCAGCAGTCTTACAGGGGAGAGGAGCAATGAGCAGTTCTTC.

V gene TRBV24-1 combines with J gene TRBJ2-3; the match to TRBD2 covers 8 bases. The CDR3 runs 16 residues. After removal of 4 bases from V and 5 bases from J, the junction contained 10 bases not matched to a gene. Germline-derived CDR1 and CDR2 are KGHDR and SFDVKD. CDR3 amino acids: CATSDSSSGAGDTQYF. The CDR3 DNA follows: TGTGCCACCAGTGACAGCAGTAGCGGGGCTGGAGATACGCAGTATTTT.

A remark on this clone: An end of the junction differs from the germline gene, which may be a read error. V and J are TRBV5-1 and TRBJ2-3; 9 bases align to TRBD2. CDR3 length: 17 amino acids. Looked up from germline, CDR1 is SGHRS and CDR2 is YFSETQ. CDR3 sequence (DNA): TGTGCCAGCAGCTTGGTTGCTAGCGGGACCAGCACAGATACGCAGTATTTT. It translates to CASSLVASGTSTDTQYF.

This clone came up a few times. The chain is built from TRBV29-1 and TRBJ2-2; TRBD1 agrees at 8 bases. V lost 6 bases and J lost 3; bases outside the gene matches: 6. The CDR3 is 14 residues long. Germline values: CDR1 SQVTM, CDR2 ANQGSEA. The CDR3 DNA follows: TGCAGCGTGGGGGACAGGTTCGACACCGGGGAGCTGTTTTTT. Translation: CSVGDRFDTGELFF.

The chain is built from TRBV7-2 and TRBJ2-1; tentatively, D is TRBD1 (5 bases). This CDR3 region has 12 residues. Per germline, CDR1 SGHTA and CDR2 FQGNSA. V was clipped by 5 bases and J by 9 bases, with 11 bases between them. CDR3 region: CASSRQKLEQFF. The CDR3 region has the DNA TGTGCCAGCAGCCGACAGAAGCTTGAGCAGTTCTTC.

This clone was counted once. The genes are TRBV6-1 and TRBJ2-7, with 10 bases aligning to TRBD1. V gave up 1 base and J gave up 7 bases; unmatched junction bases: 7. The CDR3 loop spans 15 amino acids. The V gene's germline CDR1 is MNHNS and CDR2 SASEGT. CDR3 sequence: CASSEEGTGVREQYF. The CDR3 nucleotides read TGTGCCAGCAGTGAAGAGGGGACAGGGGTCAGGGAGCAGTACTTC.

On this clone: This specimen includes other DNA sequences encoding the same CDR3. The CDR3: CASSLAGYSNQPQHF. The CDR3 DNA is TGCGCCAGCAGCTTGGCGGGTTATAGCAATCAGCCCCAGCATTTT. This chain links TRBV5-1 with TRBJ1-5; D not certain. Germline CDR1 SGHRS, CDR2 YFSETQ. This CDR3 comprises 15 residues. V was trimmed by 0 bases and J by 0 bases, leaving 7 bases between them.

The chain uses TRBV12-3 or TRBV12-4 and TRBJ1-5; D is unresolved. Between the trimmed V and J ends, which lost 3 bases and 4 bases, there was a span of 7 bases. This CDR3 is 13 amino acids long. Here the CDR3 DNA reads TGTGCCAGCAGTTTGTCAGTTAATCAGCCCCAGCATTTT. Translated: CASSLSVNQPQHF.

The V call is TRBV6-4, the J call TRBJ2-3, with D tentatively TRBD2 (5 bases). CDR1 and CDR2 from the germline V gene are MRHNA and SNTAGT. The length of the CDR3 is 13 residues. V lost 4 bases to trimming and J lost 5 bases, with 10 bases between them. This CDR3 is CASSALEGDTQYF. CDR3 nucleotides: TGTGCCAGCAGTGCCCTCGAGGGAGATACGCAGTATTTT.

V usage is TRBV7-9 and J usage is TRBJ1-4; 7 bases agree with TRBD1. CDR3 length: 14 residues. Unmatched junction bases numbered 0, after V lost 3 bases and J lost 2 bases. Germline V lookup: CDR1 SEHNR, CDR2 FQNEAQ (reference sequence). CDR3 DNA: TGTGCCAGCAGCTTGGGACAGACTAATGAAAAACTGTTTTTT. This translates into CASSLGQTNEKLFF. Full variable domain (rest looked up from reference TRBV7-9 and TRBJ1-4): DTGVSQNPRHKITKRGQNVTFRCDPISEHNRLYWYRQTLGQGPEFLTYFQNEAQLEKSRLLSDRFSAERPKGSFSTLEIQRTEQGDSAMYLCASSLGQTNEKLFFGSGTQLSVL.

V usage is TRBV4-1 and J usage is TRBJ2-3; perhaps TRBD2 as D (6 bases). This CDR3 region has 17 residues. Germline V gene sequence: CDR1 MGHRA, CDR2 YSYEKL. Between the trimmed V and J ends, which lost 1 base and 11 bases, there was a span of 25 bases. The CDR3 reads CASSQGGRRLILGGQYF. The DNA for the CDR3 is TGCGCCAGCAGCCAAGGTGGTAGGAGACTCATCCTCGGGGGGCAGTATTTT.

This clone was counted a few times. The rearrangement joins TRBV12-5 to TRBJ2-5; tentative D call: TRBD2 (6 bases). Germline CDR1 LGHNT, CDR2 FRNRAP. The CDR3 extends over 18 amino acids. The V end lost 6 bases, the J end lost 0 bases, and 23 bases lay between the germline ends. The CDR3 protein is CASGHTPHILAYQETQYF. CDR3 in DNA: TGTGCTAGTGGCCATACACCCCACATTCTAGCGTACCAAGAGACCCAGTACTTC.

This clone was detected once. This rearrangement joins TRBV4-1 to TRBJ1-4; 9 positions agree with TRBD1. CDR1 is MGHRA and CDR2 is YSYEKL in the germline V gene. The trim removed 2 bases at V and 6 bases at J, leaving 13 bases unmatched. This CDR3 region has 18 residues. The DNA for the CDR3 is TGCGCCAGCAGCCAACCGGGACAGGGATTTAGGCTTGATGAAAAACTGTTTTTT. This encodes CASSQPGQGFRLDEKLFF.

The rearrangement uses TRBV18 and TRBJ1-2; no firm D call. This CDR3 has 13 residues. V lost 7 bases and J 2 bases, leaving 11 bases between the germline ends. Germline CDR1 KGHSH, CDR2 LQKENI. The CDR3 DNA follows: TGTGCCAGCTGGTTGGAGTCGAACTATGGCTACACCTTC. Protein sequence: CASWLESNYGYTF.